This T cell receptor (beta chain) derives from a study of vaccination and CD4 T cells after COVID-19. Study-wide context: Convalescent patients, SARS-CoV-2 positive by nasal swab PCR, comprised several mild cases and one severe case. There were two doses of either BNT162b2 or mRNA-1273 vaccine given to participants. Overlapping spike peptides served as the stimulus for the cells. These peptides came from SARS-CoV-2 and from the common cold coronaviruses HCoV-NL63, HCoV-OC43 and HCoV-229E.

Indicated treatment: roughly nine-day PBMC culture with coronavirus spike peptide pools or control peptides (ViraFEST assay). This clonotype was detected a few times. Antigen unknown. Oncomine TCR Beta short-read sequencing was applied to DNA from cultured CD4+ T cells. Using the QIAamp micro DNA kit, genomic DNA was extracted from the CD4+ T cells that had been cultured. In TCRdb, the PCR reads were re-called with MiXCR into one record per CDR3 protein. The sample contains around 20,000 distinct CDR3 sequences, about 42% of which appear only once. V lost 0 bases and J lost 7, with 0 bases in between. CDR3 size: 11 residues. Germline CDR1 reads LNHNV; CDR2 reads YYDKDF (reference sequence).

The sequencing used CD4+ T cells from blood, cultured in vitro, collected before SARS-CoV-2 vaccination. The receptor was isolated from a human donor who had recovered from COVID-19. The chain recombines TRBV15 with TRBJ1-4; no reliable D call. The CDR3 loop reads CATSRDEKLFF. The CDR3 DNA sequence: TGTGCCACCAGCAGAGATGAAAAACTGTTTTTT.